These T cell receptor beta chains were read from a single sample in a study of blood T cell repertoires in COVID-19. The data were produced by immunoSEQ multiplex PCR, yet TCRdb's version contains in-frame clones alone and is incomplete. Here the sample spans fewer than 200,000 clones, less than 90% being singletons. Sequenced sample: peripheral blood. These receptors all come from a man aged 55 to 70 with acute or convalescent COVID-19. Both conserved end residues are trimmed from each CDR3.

CDR3 protein: ASSPQGAGELF
V gene: TRBV18
J gene: TRBJ2-2

CDR3 protein: ASSSPILTGDSNQPQH
V gene: TRBV5-6
J gene: TRBJ1-5

CDR3 protein: ACRGGYGYT
V gene: TRBV19
J gene: TRBJ1-2

CDR3 protein: ASSLGGGPDEQF
V gene: TRBV5-1
J gene: TRBJ2-1

CDR3 protein: ASSFGLAGGYEQY
V gene: TRBV7-2
J gene: TRBJ2-7

CDR3 protein: ATSDTGTGVGETQY
V gene: TRBV24-1
J gene: TRBJ2-5

CDR3 protein: ASRPGQGSGYT
V gene: TRBV6-5
J gene: TRBJ1-2

CDR3 protein: ASSFSGQGDTEAF
V gene: TRBV27
J gene: TRBJ1-1

CDR3 protein: ASTRPGTDTQY
V gene: TRBV19
J gene: TRBJ2-3

CDR3 protein: ASSMKPGQDNSPLH
V gene: TRBV21-1
J gene: TRBJ1-6

CDR3 protein: ATSGRTGVGYNEQF
V gene: TRBV24-1
J gene: TRBJ2-1

CDR3 protein: ASSPQGGNTGELF
V gene: TRBV18
J gene: TRBJ2-2

CDR3 protein: SVFGYGYT
V gene: TRBV29-1
J gene: TRBJ1-2

CDR3 protein: ASSSRQGRTYNEQF
V gene: TRBV5-1
J gene: TRBJ2-1

CDR3 protein: ASSSTGRTEAF
V gene: TRBV5-6
J gene: TRBJ1-1

CDR3 protein: ASSKSLAGGENEQY
V gene: TRBV7-2
J gene: TRBJ2-7

CDR3 protein: ASSLGGGQGNQPQH
V gene: TRBV6-5
J gene: TRBJ1-5

CDR3 protein: ASSYTTGQGAQH
V gene: TRBV6-2/TRBV6-3
J gene: TRBJ1-5

CDR3 protein: AWGAGEGQETQY
V gene: TRBV7-9
J gene: TRBJ2-5

CDR3 protein: ASSLKRVNTGELF
V gene: TRBV27
J gene: TRBJ2-2

CDR3 protein: ASSLTDLVRDEQF
V gene: TRBV27
J gene: TRBJ2-1

CDR3 protein: ASSLFLGGSYNSPLH
V gene: TRBV28
J gene: TRBJ1-6

CDR3 protein: ASSFRGDNTGELF
V gene: TRBV5-1
J gene: TRBJ2-2

CDR3 protein: ASSPEQGGEAF
V gene: TRBV9
J gene: TRBJ1-1

CDR3 protein: ASSKPQAGNTEAF
V gene: TRBV19
J gene: TRBJ1-1

CDR3 protein: ASSRLRTSGRYNEQF
V gene: TRBV5-4
J gene: TRBJ2-1

CDR3 protein: ASSQARGTEAF
V gene: TRBV3-1/TRBV3-2
J gene: TRBJ1-1

CDR3 protein: SVELTSGSDEQF
V gene: TRBV29-1
J gene: TRBJ2-1

CDR3 protein: ASWSGSYNEQF
V gene: TRBV3-1/TRBV3-2
J gene: TRBJ2-1

CDR3 protein: ASSLSSGNYNEQF
V gene: TRBV7-3
J gene: TRBJ2-1

CDR3 protein: SVELAGVSGANVLT
V gene: TRBV29-1
J gene: TRBJ2-6

CDR3 protein: SASSVGEQF
V gene: TRBV20-1
J gene: TRBJ2-1

CDR3 protein: ASSPSEGGNTEAF
V gene: TRBV5-1
J gene: TRBJ1-1

CDR3 protein: ASSPGAGTEQF
V gene: TRBV12-3/TRBV12-4
J gene: TRBJ2-1

CDR3 protein: ASSDRGQGQPQH
V gene: TRBV6-5
J gene: TRBJ1-5

CDR3 protein: ASSLYGTGNTGELF
V gene: TRBV11-3
J gene: TRBJ2-2